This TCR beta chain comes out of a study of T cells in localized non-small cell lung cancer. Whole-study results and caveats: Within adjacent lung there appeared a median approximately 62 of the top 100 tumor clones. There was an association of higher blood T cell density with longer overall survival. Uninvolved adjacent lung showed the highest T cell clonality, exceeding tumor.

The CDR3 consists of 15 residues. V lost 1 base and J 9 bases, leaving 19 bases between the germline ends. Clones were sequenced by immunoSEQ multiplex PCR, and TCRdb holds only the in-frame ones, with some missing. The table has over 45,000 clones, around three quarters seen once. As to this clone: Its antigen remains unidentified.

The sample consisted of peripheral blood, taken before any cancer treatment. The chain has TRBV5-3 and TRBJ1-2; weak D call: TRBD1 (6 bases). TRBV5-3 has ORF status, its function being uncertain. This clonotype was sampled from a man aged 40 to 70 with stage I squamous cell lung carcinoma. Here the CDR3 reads CARSLWGLGGESYTF. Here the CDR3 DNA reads TGTGCCAGAAGCTTGTGGGGTCTCGGGGGCGAAAGCTACACCTTC.